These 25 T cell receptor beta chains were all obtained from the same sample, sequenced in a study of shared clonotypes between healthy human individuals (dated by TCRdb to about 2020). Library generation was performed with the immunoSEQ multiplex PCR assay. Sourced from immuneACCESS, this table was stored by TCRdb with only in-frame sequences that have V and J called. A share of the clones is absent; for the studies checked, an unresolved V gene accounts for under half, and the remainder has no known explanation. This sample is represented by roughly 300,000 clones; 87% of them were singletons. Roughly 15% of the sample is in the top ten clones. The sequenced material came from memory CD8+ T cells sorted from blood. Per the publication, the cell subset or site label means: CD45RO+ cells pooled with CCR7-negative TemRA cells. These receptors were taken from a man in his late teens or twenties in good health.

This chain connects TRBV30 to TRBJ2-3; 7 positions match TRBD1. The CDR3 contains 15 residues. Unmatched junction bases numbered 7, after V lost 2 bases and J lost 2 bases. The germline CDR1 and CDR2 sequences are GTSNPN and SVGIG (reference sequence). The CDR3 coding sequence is TGTGCCTGGAGTTCCACAGGGGCCCCCACAGATACGCAGTATTTT. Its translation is CAWSSTGAPTDTQYF.

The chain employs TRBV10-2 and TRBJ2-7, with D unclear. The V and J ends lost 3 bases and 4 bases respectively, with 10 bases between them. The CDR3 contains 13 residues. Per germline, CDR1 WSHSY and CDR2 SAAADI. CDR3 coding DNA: TGCGCCAGCAGTGAAACCGGAGAGTACGAGCAGTACTTC. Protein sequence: CASSETGEYEQYF.

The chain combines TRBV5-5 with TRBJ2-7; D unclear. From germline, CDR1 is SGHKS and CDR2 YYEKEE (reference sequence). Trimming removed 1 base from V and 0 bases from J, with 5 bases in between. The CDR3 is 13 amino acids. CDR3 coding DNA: TGTGCCAGCAGCTTGTACAGCTCCTACGAGCAGTACTTC. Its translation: CASSLYSSYEQYF. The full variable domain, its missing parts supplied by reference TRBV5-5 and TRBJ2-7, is DAGVTQSPTHLIKTRGQQVTLRCSPISGHKSVSWYQQVLGQGPQFIFQYYEKEERGRGNFPDRFSARQFPNYSSELNVNALLLGDSALYLCASSLYSSYEQYFGPGTRLTVT.

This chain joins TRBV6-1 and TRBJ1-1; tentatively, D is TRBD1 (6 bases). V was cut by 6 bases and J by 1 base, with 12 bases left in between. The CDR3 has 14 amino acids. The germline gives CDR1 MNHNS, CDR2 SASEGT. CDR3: CASSTGTTNTEAFF. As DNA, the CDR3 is TGTGCCAGCAGCACCGGGACAACGAACACTGAAGCTTTCTTT.

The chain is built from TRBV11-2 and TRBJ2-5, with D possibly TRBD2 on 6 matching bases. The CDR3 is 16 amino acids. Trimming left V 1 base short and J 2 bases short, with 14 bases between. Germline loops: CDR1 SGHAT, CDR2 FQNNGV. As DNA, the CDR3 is TGTGCCAGCAGCTTAGTATACGGGGGAAATCAAGAGACCCAGTACTTC. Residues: CASSLVYGGNQETQYF.

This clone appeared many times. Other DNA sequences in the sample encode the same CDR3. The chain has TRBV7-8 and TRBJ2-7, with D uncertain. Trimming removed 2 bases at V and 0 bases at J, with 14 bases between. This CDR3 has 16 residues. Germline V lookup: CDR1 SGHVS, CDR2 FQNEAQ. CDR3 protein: CASSLLSGASSYEQYF. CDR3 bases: TGTGCCAGCAGCTTATTGTCCGGCGCAAGCTCCTACGAGCAGTACTTC.

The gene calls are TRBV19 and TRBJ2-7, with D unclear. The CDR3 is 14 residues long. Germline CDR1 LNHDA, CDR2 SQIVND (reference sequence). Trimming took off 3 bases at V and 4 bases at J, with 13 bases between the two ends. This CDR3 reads CASSIDGEDYEQYF. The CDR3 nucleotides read TGTGCCAGTAGTATTGATGGTGAAGATTACGAGCAGTACTTC.

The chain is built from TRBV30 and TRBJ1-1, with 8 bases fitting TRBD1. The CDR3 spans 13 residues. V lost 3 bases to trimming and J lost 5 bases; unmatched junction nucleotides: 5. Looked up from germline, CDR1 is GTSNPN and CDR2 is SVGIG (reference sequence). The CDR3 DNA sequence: TGTGCCTGGAGGTGGACAGGGTTGACTGAAGCTTTCTTT. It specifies CAWRWTGLTEAFF.

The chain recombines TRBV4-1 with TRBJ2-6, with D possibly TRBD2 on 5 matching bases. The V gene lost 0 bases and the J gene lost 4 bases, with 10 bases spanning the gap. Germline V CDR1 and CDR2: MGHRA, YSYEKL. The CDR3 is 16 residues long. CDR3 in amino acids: CASSQDRTDGANVLTF. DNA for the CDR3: TGCGCCAGCAGCCAAGACCGGACTGACGGGGCCAACGTCCTGACTTTC.

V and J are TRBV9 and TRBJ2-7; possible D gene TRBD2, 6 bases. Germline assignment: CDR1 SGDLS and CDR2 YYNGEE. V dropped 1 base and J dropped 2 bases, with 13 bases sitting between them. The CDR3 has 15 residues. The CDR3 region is CASSVSPDYTYEQYF. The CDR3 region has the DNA TGTGCCAGCAGCGTAAGCCCGGACTACACCTACGAGCAGTACTTC.

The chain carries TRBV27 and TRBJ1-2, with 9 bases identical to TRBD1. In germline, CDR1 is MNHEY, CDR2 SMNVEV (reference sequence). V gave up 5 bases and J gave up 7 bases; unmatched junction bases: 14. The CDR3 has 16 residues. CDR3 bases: TGTGCCAGCAGTCAGGGGACAGGGTCCTTCGGACGTGGCTACACCTTC. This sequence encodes CASSQGTGSFGRGYTF.

Written as DNA, the CDR3 is TGTGCCACCAGCGGGACTAGCAGGGACTACGAGCAGTACTTC. Translating gives CATSGTSRDYEQYF. The chain has TRBV15 and TRBJ2-7; 9 bases are a match to TRBD2. V shed 5 bases, J shed 3 bases, and the junction held 5 bases outside the gene matches. Germline V gene lookup returns CDR1 LNHNV and CDR2 YYDKDF (reference sequence). This CDR3 comprises 14 residues.

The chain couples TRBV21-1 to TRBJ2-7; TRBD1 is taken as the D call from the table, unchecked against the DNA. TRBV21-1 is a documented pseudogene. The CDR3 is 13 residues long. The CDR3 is CATLEGQSYEQYF. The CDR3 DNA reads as TGTGCCACCTTGGAGGGACAGAGCTACGAGCAGTACTTC.

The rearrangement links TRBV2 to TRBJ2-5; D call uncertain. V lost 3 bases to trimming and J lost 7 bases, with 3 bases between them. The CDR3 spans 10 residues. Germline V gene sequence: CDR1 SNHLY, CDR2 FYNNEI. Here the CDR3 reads CASSEVTQYF. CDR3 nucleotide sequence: TGTGCCAGCAGTGAGGTGACCCAGTACTTC.

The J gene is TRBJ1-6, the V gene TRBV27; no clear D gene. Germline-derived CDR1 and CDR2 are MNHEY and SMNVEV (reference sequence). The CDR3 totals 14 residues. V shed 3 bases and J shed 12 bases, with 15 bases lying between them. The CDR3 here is CASSLSGSRVPLHF. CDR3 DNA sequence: TGTGCCAGCAGTTTGTCGGGTTCTCGAGTACCCCTCCACTTT.

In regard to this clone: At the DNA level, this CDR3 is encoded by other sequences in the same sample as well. The CDR3 reads CASRRTGTNEKLFF. The CDR3, as DNA: TGTGCCAGCAGGAGGACAGGGACTAATGAAAAACTGTTTTTT. V usage is TRBV27 and J usage is TRBJ1-4; 8 bases are shared with TRBD1. From germline, CDR1 is MNHEY and CDR2 SMNVEV (reference sequence). Unmatched junction bases numbered 2, after V lost 6 bases and J lost 2 bases. The CDR3 is 14 amino acids.

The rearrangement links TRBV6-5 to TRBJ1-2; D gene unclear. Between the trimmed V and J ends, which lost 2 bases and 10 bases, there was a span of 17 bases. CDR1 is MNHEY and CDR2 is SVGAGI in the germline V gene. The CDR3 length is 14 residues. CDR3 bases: TGTGCCAGCAGTTACACACCAAGGACGGTTACCTACACCTTC. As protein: CASSYTPRTVTYTF.

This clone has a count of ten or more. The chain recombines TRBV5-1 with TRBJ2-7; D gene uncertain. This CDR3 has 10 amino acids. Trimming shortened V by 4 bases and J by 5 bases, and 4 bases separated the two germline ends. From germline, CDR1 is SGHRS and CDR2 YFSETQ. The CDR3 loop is CASSPNEQYF. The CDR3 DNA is TGCGCCAGCAGCCCCAACGAGCAGTACTTC.

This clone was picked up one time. The CDR3 spells CASSPGGSYNEQFF. The CDR3 DNA reads as TGTGCCAGCAGCCCAGGGGGCTCCTACAATGAGCAGTTCTTC. The V gene is TRBV27, the J gene TRBJ2-1, with 7 bases lining up with TRBD1. Germline trimming cut 6 bases from V and 0 bases from J; bases unmatched to any gene: 2. The CDR3 consists of 14 residues. Germline V gives CDR1 MNHEY, CDR2 SMNVEV (reference sequence).

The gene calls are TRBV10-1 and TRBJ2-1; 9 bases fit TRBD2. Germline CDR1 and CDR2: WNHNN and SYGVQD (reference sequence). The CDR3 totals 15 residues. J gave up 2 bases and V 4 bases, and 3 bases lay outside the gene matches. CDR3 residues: CASSALAGTYNEQFF. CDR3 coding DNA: TGCGCCAGCAGTGCTCTAGCGGGAACCTACAATGAGCAGTTCTTC.

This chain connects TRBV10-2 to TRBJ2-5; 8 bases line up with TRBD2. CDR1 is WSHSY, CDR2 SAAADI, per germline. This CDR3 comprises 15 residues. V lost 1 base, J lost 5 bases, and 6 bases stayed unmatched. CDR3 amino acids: CASSELGGLVETQYF. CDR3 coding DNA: TGCGCCAGCAGTGAGTTAGGGGGACTAGTGGAGACCCAGTACTTC.

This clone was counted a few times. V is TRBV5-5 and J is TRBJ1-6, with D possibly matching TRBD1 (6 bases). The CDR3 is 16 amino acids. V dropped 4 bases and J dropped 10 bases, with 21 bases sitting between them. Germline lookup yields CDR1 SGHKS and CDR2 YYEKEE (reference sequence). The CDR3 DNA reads TGTGCCAGCAGCCCGGACACACAGGGATTACTGTCACCCCTCCACTTT. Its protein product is CASSPDTQGLLSPLHF.

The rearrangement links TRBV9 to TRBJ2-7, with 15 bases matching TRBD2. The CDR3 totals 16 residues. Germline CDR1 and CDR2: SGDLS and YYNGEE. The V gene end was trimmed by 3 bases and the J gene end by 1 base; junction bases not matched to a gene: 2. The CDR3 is CASSAGLAGGSYEQYF. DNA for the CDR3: TGTGCCAGCAGCGCGGGACTAGCGGGGGGTTCCTACGAGCAGTACTTC.

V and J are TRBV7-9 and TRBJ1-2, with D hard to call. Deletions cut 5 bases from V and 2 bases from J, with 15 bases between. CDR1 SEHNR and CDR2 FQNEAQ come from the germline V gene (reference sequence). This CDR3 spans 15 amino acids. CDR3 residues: CASSPPVGINYGYTF. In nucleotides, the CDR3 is TGTGCCAGCAGCCCCCCCGTTGGGATAAACTATGGCTACACCTTC. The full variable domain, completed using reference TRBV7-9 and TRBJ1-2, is DTGVSQNPRHKITKRGQNVTFRCDPISEHNRLYWYRQTLGQGPEFLTYFQNEAQLEKSRLLSDRFSAERPKGSFSTLEIQRTEQGDSAMYLCASSPPVGINYGYTFGSGTRLTVV.

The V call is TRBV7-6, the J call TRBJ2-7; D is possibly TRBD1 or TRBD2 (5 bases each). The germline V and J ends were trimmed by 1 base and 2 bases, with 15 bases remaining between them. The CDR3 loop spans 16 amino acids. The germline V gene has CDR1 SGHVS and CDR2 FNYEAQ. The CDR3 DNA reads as TGTGCCAGCAGCTTAGGGTTGAGGGCAGGGACCTACGAGCAGTACTTC. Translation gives CASSLGLRAGTYEQYF.